The 32 T cell receptor beta chains below all came from one sample that was sequenced in a study of blood T cell repertoires in COVID-19. Sequenced by immunoSEQ multiplex PCR; TCRdb stores in-frame clones only, minus some. In the table there are 150,000 or so clones, approximately 88% of which are singletons. The source material was peripheral blood. Receptor source: a woman in her fifties or sixties with acute or convalescent COVID-19.

The genes are TRBV14 and TRBJ1-6; the match to TRBD1 covers 9 bases. Germline V gene sequence: CDR1 SGHDN, CDR2 FVKESK. V lost 6 bases to trimming and J lost 10 bases; unmatched junction nucleotides: 4. This CDR3 comprises 13 residues. For the CDR3, the DNA is TGTGCCAGCAGGGGACAGGGCGGCTCACCCCTCCACTTT. This encodes CASRGQGGSPLHF. The entire variable domain, with the rest obtained from reference TRBV14 and TRBJ1-6, is as follows: EAGVTQFPSHSVIEKGQTVTLRCDPISGHDNLYWYRRVMGKEIKFLLHFVKESKQDESGMPNNRFLAERTGGTYSTLKVQPAELEDSGVYFCASRGQGGSPLHFGNGTRLTVT.

V gene TRBV5-1 combines with J gene TRBJ2-7, with 11 bases identical to TRBD1. CDR3 length: 14 amino acids. Trimming took 3 bases from V and 6 from J; bases not matched to a gene: 5. CDR1 is SGHRS, CDR2 YFSETQ, per germline. The CDR3 region has the DNA TGCGCCAGCAGCTCTCTTGGGACAGGGGGCGAGCAGTACTTC. This translates into CASSSLGTGGEQYF.

The chain has TRBV6-2 or TRBV6-3 and TRBJ1-3; D unclear. Between the trimmed V and J ends, which lost 0 bases and 2 bases, there was a span of 8 bases. Looked up from germline, CDR1 is MNHEY and CDR2 is SVGEGT. The CDR3 length is 15 residues. CDR3 coding DNA: TGTGCCAGCAGTTACTCCATGAGGACTGGAAACACCATATATTTT. This codes for CASSYSMRTGNTIYF.

The chain recombines TRBV5-6 with TRBJ1-5; no definite D call. Germline V gene data show CDR1 as SGHDT and CDR2 as YYEEEE. V was trimmed by 0 bases and J by 4 bases, leaving 14 bases between them. The CDR3 is 16 residues long. CDR3 nucleotides: TGTGCCAGCAGCTTGGCCGGGGAGGTCCCAAATCAGCCCCAGCATTTT. Translating gives CASSLAGEVPNQPQHF.

The V call is TRBV7-9, the J call TRBJ2-3, with 9 bases that match TRBD2. The trim removed 5 bases at V and 6 bases at J, leaving 6 bases unmatched. Germline values: CDR1 SEHNR, CDR2 FQNEAQ (reference sequence). This CDR3 has 14 amino acids. This chain's CDR3 is CASSRAGGTDTQYF. CDR3 nucleotide sequence: TGTGCCAGCAGCCGAGCGGGGGGAACGGATACGCAGTATTTT.

The V gene is TRBV4-1, the J gene TRBJ2-7, with TRBD1 as a possible D gene (5 bases). Germline V gives CDR1 MGHRA, CDR2 YSYEKL. The CDR3 has 15 residues. V was shortened by 4 bases and J by 7 bases, with 20 bases between the two germline ends. The CDR3 sequence: CASSPGQKRVEEQYF. Here the CDR3 DNA reads TGCGCCAGCAGCCCTGGACAAAAACGGGTAGAGGAGCAGTACTTC.

The chain employs TRBV27 and TRBJ2-3; 9 nucleotides match TRBD1. Trimming removed 4 bases from V and 4 bases from J; junction bases left unmatched: 9. The CDR3 extends over 16 amino acids. Germline CDR1 and CDR2: MNHEY and SMNVEV (reference sequence). The CDR3 loop is CASSSNRGLTPDTQYF. The CDR3 nucleotides read TGTGCCAGCAGTTCTAACAGGGGGCTAACCCCAGATACGCAGTATTTT.

This clone was seen more than once but under ten times. This sequence joins TRBV27 and TRBJ1-5; D remains ambiguous. The CDR3 length is 12 residues. V lost 4 bases and J lost 4, with 5 bases in between. From germline, CDR1 is MNHEY and CDR2 SMNVEV (reference sequence). The CDR3 spells CASSSGNQPQHF. CDR3 nucleotides: TGTGCCAGCAGTTCAGGTAATCAGCCCCAGCATTTT.

V and J are TRBV20-1 and TRBJ2-7, with 7 bases fitting TRBD1. This CDR3 contains 14 residues. Germline CDR1 reads DFQATT; CDR2 reads SNEGSKA (reference sequence). V lost 3 bases, J lost 4 bases, and 9 bases stayed unmatched. The CDR3 reads CSASPGQWDYEQYF. The CDR3 coding sequence is TGCAGTGCTAGTCCGGGACAGTGGGATTACGAGCAGTACTTC.

V and J are TRBV27 and TRBJ1-2; D is undetermined. The CDR3 spans 15 residues. Between the trimmed V and J ends, which lost 2 bases and 4 bases, there was a span of 14 bases. CDR1 is MNHEY and CDR2 is SMNVEV in the germline V gene (reference sequence). CDR3: CASSLMGSPIYGYTF. The CDR3 DNA follows: TGTGCCAGCAGTTTAATGGGCAGCCCCATCTATGGCTACACCTTC.

The V call is TRBV7-9, the J call TRBJ2-1, with 8 bases that match TRBD1. The CDR3 has 15 amino acids. The J segment lost 5 bases and the V segment lost 5 bases, leaving 8 bases of the junction unmatched. The germline V gene encodes CDR1 SEHNR and CDR2 FQNEAQ (reference sequence). In nucleotides, the CDR3 is TGTGCCAGCAGCCCGCCGGGACAGGTAAACAATGAGCAGTTCTTC. Its protein product is CASSPPGQVNNEQFF.

This clone has only a few counts. The identical CDR3 is also encoded by other nucleotide sequences in the sample. The J gene is TRBJ1-5, the V gene TRBV5-4; D is uncertain. Trimming cost V 1 base and J 7 bases, with 6 bases left between them. The CDR3 spans 12 residues. Germline CDR1 and CDR2: SGHNT and YYREEE (reference sequence). CDR3 in DNA: TGTGCCAGCAGCTTGCGAGGGCAGCCCCAGCATTTT. It is translated as CASSLRGQPQHF. Looking up the rest from reference TRBV5-4 and TRBJ1-5 gives the full variable domain: ETGVTQSPTHLIKTRGQQVTLRCSSQSGHNTVSWYQQALGQGPQFIFQYYREEENGRGNFPPRFSGLQFPNYSSELNVNALELDDSALYLCASSLRGQPQHFGDGTRLSIL.

The chain employs TRBV11-2 and TRBJ2-5, with unresolved D. The germline V gene has CDR1 SGHAT and CDR2 FQNNGV. This CDR3 region has 13 residues. Deletions cut 1 base from V and 5 bases from J, with 8 bases between. CDR3 bases: TGTGCCAGCAGCTTAGGCTTTCGGGAGACCCAGTACTTC. Its translation is CASSLGFRETQYF.

The rearrangement uses TRBV29-1 and TRBJ2-5; maybe TRBD1 (7 bases). The CDR3 consists of 19 residues. V lost 3 bases and J lost 5, with 31 bases in between. Germline V gene sequence: CDR1 SQVTM, CDR2 ANQGSEA. CDR3 residues: CSVDGPGRKGAIIGETQYF. Written as DNA, the CDR3 is TGCAGCGTTGACGGTCCAGGGAGGAAGGGGGCTATCATAGGGGAGACCCAGTACTTC.

The chain is built from TRBV11-3 and TRBJ1-2, with a weak D call TRBD1 (6 bases). CDR3 length: 12 amino acids. The germline V gene encodes CDR1 SGHNT and CDR2 YENEEA. Trimming left V 4 bases short and J 6 bases short, with 9 bases between. CDR3 coding DNA: TGTGCCAGCAGCTCCAACAGGGATGGCTACACCTTC. Its protein is CASSSNRDGYTF.

This clone was seen a few times. The V and J genes are TRBV6-5 and TRBJ1-4; TRBD1 matches at 7 bases. This CDR3 is 14 amino acids long. Losses at the gene ends were 8 bases for V and 4 bases for J; bases not matched to a gene: 7. Looked up from germline, CDR1 is MNHEY and CDR2 is SVGAGI. The CDR3, as DNA: TGTGCCAGCGGCTCCGGGACAGATAATGAAAAACTGTTTTTT. Encoded protein: CASGSGTDNEKLFF.

This clone was seen once. The chain has TRBV6-6 and TRBJ2-7, with a tentative D call TRBD1 (6 bases). There are 14 residues in the CDR3. Trimming took 5 bases from V and 2 from J, leaving 13 bases between them. Per the germline V gene, CDR1 is MNHNY and CDR2 is SVGAGI (reference sequence). For the CDR3, the DNA is TGTGCCAGCAGTCCCACAGGGCCCACCTACGAGCAGTACTTC. Residues: CASSPTGPTYEQYF.

This sequence joins TRBV4-3 and TRBJ1-6; maybe TRBD1 (5 bases). CDR3 length: 15 amino acids. CDR1 LGHNA and CDR2 YSLEER come from the germline V gene. Trimming removed 3 bases at V and 7 bases at J, with 13 bases between. The CDR3 spells CASSHKRGSNSPLHF. The CDR3 coding sequence is TGCGCCAGCAGCCACAAGCGGGGCTCCAATTCACCCCTCCACTTT.

This chain links TRBV2 with TRBJ1-2, with D tentatively TRBD1 (5 bases). From germline, CDR1 is SNHLY and CDR2 FYNNEI. V dropped 6 bases and J dropped 2 bases, with 16 bases sitting between them. The CDR3 contains 15 residues. In DNA form, the CDR3 reads TGTGCCAGCAGGTTAGAGCAGGGAATGAACTATGGCTACACCTTC. Its translation: CASRLEQGMNYGYTF. Complete variable domain (other parts from reference TRBV2 and TRBJ1-2): EPEVTQTPSHQVTQMGQEVILRCVPISNHLYFYWYRQILGQKVEFLVSFYNNEISEKSEIFDDQFSVERPDGSNFTLKIRSTKLEDSAMYFCASRLEQGMNYGYTFGSGTRLTVV.

The J gene is TRBJ1-1, the V gene TRBV19, with 8 bases aligning to TRBD1. Germline CDR1 LNHDA, CDR2 SQIVND (reference sequence). V was pared by 7 bases and J by 1 base, with 8 bases of the junction left unmatched. The CDR3 contains 15 residues. Here the CDR3 reads CASTPDRVGNTEAFF. CDR3 bases: TGTGCCAGTACCCCGGACAGGGTGGGGAACACTGAAGCTTTCTTT.

This clone showed up just once. The chain is built from TRBV5-5 and TRBJ1-2; TRBD1 matches 7 bases. The V gene end was trimmed by 3 bases and the J gene end by 5 bases; junction bases not matched to a gene: 7. This CDR3 comprises 14 residues. Germline CDR1 reads SGHKS; CDR2 reads YYEKEE (reference sequence). The CDR3 nucleotides are TGTGCCAGCAGCTCGTCGAGGGGGCAATATGGCTACACCTTC. Translated: CASSSSRGQYGYTF.

This clone was seen a single time. The genes are TRBV2 and TRBJ1-6; 9 bases fit TRBD1. Per germline, CDR1 SNHLY and CDR2 FYNNEI. The CDR3 covers 11 residues. Here the CDR3 reads CGTGGEAPLHF. For the CDR3, the DNA is TGTGGAACAGGGGGCGAGGCACCCCTCCACTTT.

For this clone: Other DNA sequences of this sample code for an identical CDR3. The chain has TRBV18 and TRBJ2-7; 10 bases align to TRBD1. Germline assignment: CDR1 KGHSH and CDR2 LQKENI. V shed 3 bases and J 4 bases; nucleotides not matched to a gene: 3. The CDR3 spans 14 residues. The CDR3 sequence is CASSPGQGLYEQYF. DNA of the CDR3: TGTGCCAGCTCACCGGGACAGGGGTTATACGAGCAGTACTTC.

The chain carries TRBV28 and TRBJ1-4, with 9 positions matching TRBD1. Unmatched junction bases numbered 8, after V lost 8 bases and J lost 7 bases. Germline lookup yields CDR1 MDHEN and CDR2 SYDVKM. The length of the CDR3 is 14 residues. CDR3 sequence (DNA): TGTGCCAGCTCACGGGACAGGGCTTTTGAAAAACTGTTTTTT. This gives the protein CASSRDRAFEKLFF. Combining the CDR3 with reference TRBV28 and TRBJ1-4 gives the whole variable domain DVKVTQSSRYLVKRTGEKVFLECVQDMDHENMFWYRQDPGLGLRLIYFSYDVKMKEKGDIPEGYSVSREKKERFSLILESASTNQTSMYLCASSRDRAFEKLFFGSGTQLSVL.

V is TRBV6-5 and J is TRBJ1-5, with 7 bases aligning to TRBD1. CDR1 is MNHEY and CDR2 is SVGAGI in the germline V gene. With 6 bases clipped from V and 3 bases from J, the junction kept 5 bases outside the gene matches. This CDR3 comprises 14 residues. The CDR3 DNA reads as TGTGCCAGCAGGGGGACAGCCGTCAATCAGCCCCAGCATTTT. This codes for CASRGTAVNQPQHF.

The V call is TRBV6-5, the J call TRBJ1-4; no clear D. Trimming pared 0 bases from V and 8 bases from J, leaving 10 bases between. From germline, CDR1 is MNHEY and CDR2 SVGAGI. The CDR3 is made up of 14 amino acids. The CDR3 is CASSYSPFGEKLFF. CDR3 nucleotides: TGTGCCAGCAGTTACTCGCCCTTCGGGGAAAAACTGTTTTTT.

This clone was seen a few times. The chain joins TRBV4-2 to TRBJ1-1; 9 bases are shared with TRBD1. The length of the CDR3 is 14 residues. The trim removed 0 bases at V and 8 bases at J, leaving 4 bases unmatched. Germline assignment: CDR1 LGHNA and CDR2 YNFKEQ. In DNA form, the CDR3 reads TGTGCCAGCAGCCAAGATACAGGGGGCCGCGAAGCTTTCTTT. Encoded protein: CASSQDTGGREAFF.

The table lists this clone with a count of one. This rearrangement joins TRBV15 to TRBJ2-5; D might be TRBD1 (5 bases). From germline, CDR1 is LNHNV and CDR2 YYDKDF (reference sequence). The V and J ends lost 3 bases and 3 bases respectively, with 11 bases between them. The CDR3 consists of 14 residues. The CDR3 nucleotides are TGTGCCACCAGCAGGGGGCGGTCCGAAGAGACCCAGTACTTC. Translating it yields CATSRGRSEETQYF. The whole variable domain, filled in from reference TRBV15 and TRBJ2-5, reads DAMVIQNPRYQVTQFGKPVTLSCSQTLNHNVMYWYQQKSSQAPKLLFHYYDKDFNNEADTPDNFQSRRPNTSFCFLDIRSPGLGDTAMYLCATSRGRSEETQYFGPGTRLLVL.

The chain couples TRBV6-5 to TRBJ1-2; D not resolved. Germline CDR1 and CDR2: MNHEY and SVGAGI. V was shortened by 9 bases and J by 3 bases, with 14 bases between the two germline ends. There are 13 residues in the CDR3. CDR3 nucleotide sequence: TGTGCCAGAATCAACGGGAAAGACTATGGCTACACCTTC. Its protein product is CARINGKDYGYTF.

This clone was seen a handful of times. This chain joins TRBV19 and TRBJ2-7, with TRBD1 matching over 8 bases. Trimming at V came to 3 bases and at J to 3 bases, leaving 4 bases not matched to a gene. CDR1 and CDR2 (germline): LNHDA, SQIVND (reference sequence). The CDR3 runs to 14 residues. The CDR3 sequence: CASSIITGGYEQYF. The CDR3 bases are TGTGCCAGTAGTATTATTACAGGGGGCTACGAGCAGTACTTC.

V is TRBV5-1 and J is TRBJ2-3; 9 bases map to TRBD1. This CDR3 comprises 15 residues. The V and J ends lost 4 bases and 6 bases, in that order; junction bases with no gene match: 9. From germline, CDR1 is SGHRS and CDR2 YFSETQ. In DNA form, the CDR3 reads TGCGCCAGCAGCGACGCACAGGGGGCAGGGGATACGCAGTATTTT. Its translation: CASSDAQGAGDTQYF.

This chain connects TRBV10-1 to TRBJ1-1, with TRBD1 identical over 8 bases. J was trimmed by 1 base and V by 0 bases; bases with no gene match: 1. The CDR3 spans 15 residues. Germline lookup yields CDR1 WNHNN and CDR2 SYGVQD (reference sequence). The CDR3: CASSESGTGNTEAFF. Here the CDR3 DNA reads TGCGCCAGCAGTGAGTCCGGGACAGGGAACACTGAAGCTTTCTTT.